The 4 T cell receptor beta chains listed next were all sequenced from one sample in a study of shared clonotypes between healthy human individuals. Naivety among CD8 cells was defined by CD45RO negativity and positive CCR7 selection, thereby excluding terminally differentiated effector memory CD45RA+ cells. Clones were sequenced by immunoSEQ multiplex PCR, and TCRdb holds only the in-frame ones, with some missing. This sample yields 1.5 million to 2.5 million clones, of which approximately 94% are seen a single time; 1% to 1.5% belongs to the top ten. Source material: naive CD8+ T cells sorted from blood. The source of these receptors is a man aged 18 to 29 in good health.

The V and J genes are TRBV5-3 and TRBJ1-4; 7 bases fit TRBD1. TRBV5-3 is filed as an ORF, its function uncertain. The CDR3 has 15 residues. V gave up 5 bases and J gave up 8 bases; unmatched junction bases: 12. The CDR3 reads CARSRNRGIGEKLFF. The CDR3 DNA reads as TGTGCCAGAAGTCGGAACAGGGGCATCGGGGAAAAACTGTTTTTT.

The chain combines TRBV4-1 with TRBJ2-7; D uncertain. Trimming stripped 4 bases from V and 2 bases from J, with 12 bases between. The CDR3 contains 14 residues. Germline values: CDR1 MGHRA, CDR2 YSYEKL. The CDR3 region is CASSLRTVTYEQYF. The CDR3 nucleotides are TGCGCCAGCAGCCTTCGGACGGTTACCTACGAGCAGTACTTC.

The DNA of the CDR3 is TGTGCCAGCAGTGACCTGGGACTGGGCAATGAGCAGTTCTTC. Encoded protein: CASSDLGLGNEQFF. The gene calls are TRBV6-4 and TRBJ2-1; D might be TRBD2 (6 bases). The germline gives CDR1 MRHNA, CDR2 SNTAGT. The CDR3 length is 14 residues. Between the trimmed V and J ends, which lost 2 bases and 6 bases, there was a span of 11 bases.

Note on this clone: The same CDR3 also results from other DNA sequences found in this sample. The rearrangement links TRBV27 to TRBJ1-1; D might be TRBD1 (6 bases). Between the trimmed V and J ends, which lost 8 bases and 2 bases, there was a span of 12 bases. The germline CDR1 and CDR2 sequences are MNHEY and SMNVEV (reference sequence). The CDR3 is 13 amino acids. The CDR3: CASSWGANTEAFF. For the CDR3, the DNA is TGTGCCAGCTCTTGGGGGGCTAACACTGAAGCTTTCTTT.